The 30 T cell receptor beta chains below were found in one sample sequenced in a study of identical twins. Via MiXCR, TCRdb re-called the 5' RACE reads, giving one row per CDR3 protein. The table shows around 370,000 distinct CDR3 sequences, with approximately 10% occurring only once. The sample was naive T cells sorted from blood. These receptors came from a woman in her 50s in good health.

The rearrangement uses TRBV10-1 and TRBJ2-7, with D possibly matching TRBD2 (6 bases). V shed 5 bases and J shed 6 bases, with 11 bases lying between them. Germline V CDR1 and CDR2: WNHNN, SYGVQD (reference sequence). This CDR3 is 12 amino acids long. The CDR3: CASSNPRGEQYF. The CDR3 DNA reads as TGCGCCAGCAGTAATCCGCGGGGCGAGCAGTACTTC.

This clonotype was found a few times. This sequence joins TRBV5-1 and TRBJ2-2; maybe TRBD2 (6 bases). The germline gives CDR1 SGHRS, CDR2 YFSETQ. The CDR3 runs 16 residues. Deletions cut 0 bases from V and 0 bases from J, with 9 bases between. CDR3 amino acids: CASSLVLASNTGELFF. The CDR3 DNA reads as TGCGCCAGCAGCTTGGTTCTAGCGTCGAACACCGGGGAGCTGTTTTTT.

Ten or more counts support this clonotype. V usage is TRBV11-2 and J usage is TRBJ1-5; D possibly corresponds to TRBD1 (5 bases). This CDR3 is built from 14 residues. V lost 0 bases and J lost 6, with 9 bases in between. Germline lookup yields CDR1 SGHAT and CDR2 FQNNGV. CDR3 coding DNA: TGTGCCAGCAGCTTAGAAGTTGGGGGTCAGCCCCAGCATTTT. Translating gives CASSLEVGGQPQHF.

This sequence joins TRBV5-5 and TRBJ2-1; maybe TRBD1 (5 bases). The CDR3 length is 14 residues. Germline V lookup: CDR1 SGHKS, CDR2 YYEKEE (reference sequence). Trimming removed 2 bases at V and 0 bases at J, with 6 bases between. The DNA for the CDR3 is TGTGCCAGCAGCTTCGACAGCTCCTACAATGAGCAGTTCTTC. Its protein is CASSFDSSYNEQFF.

This clonotype has only a few counts. V gene TRBV12-3 or TRBV12-4 combines with J gene TRBJ2-1, with TRBD2 identical over 10 bases. Trimming took 10 bases from V and 5 from J; bases not matched to a gene: 2. The CDR3 sequence is 12 residues long. In DNA, the CDR3 is TGTGCCATTAGCGGGGGGAACAATGAGCAGTTCTTC. Its translation: CAISGGNNEQFF.

This clonotype showed up just a few times. V gene TRBV5-1 combines with J gene TRBJ2-1, with 9 bases aligning to TRBD2. CDR1 and CDR2 (germline): SGHRS, YFSETQ. V was pared by 0 bases and J by 3 bases, with 7 bases of the junction left unmatched. This CDR3 spans 17 amino acids. The CDR3 protein is CASSLAVLAGNYNEQFF. The DNA of the CDR3 is TGCGCCAGCAGCTTGGCCGTGCTAGCGGGAAACTACAATGAGCAGTTCTTC.

This clonotype was seen a few times. The chain recombines TRBV28 with TRBJ1-4, with D perhaps matching TRBD1 (6 bases). The germline V gene has CDR1 MDHEN and CDR2 SYDVKM. V lost 4 bases to trimming and J lost 7 bases, with 13 bases between them. The CDR3 is made up of 14 amino acids. The CDR3 DNA reads TGTGCCAGCAGTTATCACAGGGCCAGTGAAAAACTGTTTTTT. This translates into CASSYHRASEKLFF.

The chain combines TRBV7-8 with TRBJ1-3; no clear D. The germline V gene has CDR1 SGHVS and CDR2 FQNEAQ. V was shortened by 1 base and J by 6 bases, with 7 bases between the two germline ends. The CDR3 runs 13 residues. As DNA, the CDR3 is TGTGCCAGCAGCTTAGGGGAGTTAAACACCATATATTTT. Amino acid sequence: CASSLGELNTIYF.

This clonotype has a count of ten or more. The chain combines TRBV5-1 with TRBJ2-1; D remains unclear. In germline, CDR1 is SGHRS, CDR2 YFSETQ. Trimming cost V 0 bases and J 9 bases, with 16 bases left between them. The CDR3 runs 15 residues. The CDR3 DNA reads TGCGCCAGCAGCTTGGTAGGACGAGACGTAGTTGAGCAGTTCTTC. Its protein is CASSLVGRDVVEQFF.

V and J are TRBV7-2 and TRBJ2-5; 7 bases match TRBD2. Looked up from germline, CDR1 is SGHTA and CDR2 is FQGNSA. The V segment lost 5 bases and the J segment 5 bases; nucleotides outside the gene matches: 8. This CDR3 spans 14 amino acids. This CDR3 is CASSPERDGETQYF. DNA for the CDR3: TGTGCCAGCAGCCCCGAGCGGGATGGGGAGACCCAGTACTTC.

The chain links TRBV7-9 to TRBJ2-2; the D gene is possibly TRBD1 (5 bases). V was shortened by 7 bases and J by 1 base, with 10 bases between the two germline ends. The CDR3 contains 14 residues. CDR1 is SEHNR and CDR2 is FQNEAQ in the germline V gene (reference sequence). The CDR3 loop reads CASKGRENTGELFF. The CDR3 coding sequence is TGTGCCAGCAAAGGCAGGGAGAACACCGGGGAGCTGTTTTTT. The full variable domain, with the rest looked up from reference TRBV7-9 and TRBJ2-2, is DTGVSQNPRHKITKRGQNVTFRCDPISEHNRLYWYRQTLGQGPEFLTYFQNEAQLEKSRLLSDRFSAERPKGSFSTLEIQRTEQGDSAMYLCASKGRENTGELFFGEGSRLTVL.

This clonotype was detected a few times. The gene calls are TRBV15 and TRBJ2-5, with D perhaps matching TRBD2 (6 bases). The CDR3 runs 12 residues. Trimming stripped 8 bases from V and 4 bases from J, with 11 bases between. Germline CDR1 reads LNHNV; CDR2 reads YYDKDF (reference sequence). CDR3 DNA: TGTGCCACCTCCGGAGGGCCAGAGACCCAGTACTTC. The encoded protein is CATSGGPETQYF.

This clonotype was detected only a few times. This chain uses TRBV2 with TRBJ2-4; D not certain. Per germline, CDR1 SNHLY and CDR2 FYNNEI. This CDR3 comprises 15 residues. The V gene lost 4 bases and the J gene lost 1 base, with 11 bases spanning the gap. The CDR3, as DNA: TGTGCCAGCAGTGTACCAGTCCTGGCCAAAAACATTCAGTACTTC. Protein product: CASSVPVLAKNIQYF.

The V and J genes are TRBV20-1 and TRBJ2-7, with TRBD2 identical over 13 bases. V lost 5 bases, J lost 3 bases, and 4 bases stayed unmatched. This CDR3 spans 14 amino acids. Germline-derived CDR1 and CDR2 are DFQATT and SNEGSKA (reference sequence). As DNA, the CDR3 is TGCAGTGCTGTACGGACTAGCGGGAGCTACGAGCAGTACTTC. Encoded protein: CSAVRTSGSYEQYF.

This clonotype was counted between two and nine times. The chain carries TRBV10-2 and TRBJ1-1; no clear D. The CDR3 extends over 12 amino acids. V was clipped by 2 bases and J by 6 bases, with 7 bases between them. Germline CDR1 and CDR2: WSHSY and SAAADI. Here the CDR3 reads CASSENSAEAFF. The CDR3 nucleotides are TGCGCCAGCAGTGAGAACAGCGCTGAAGCTTTCTTT.

This clonotype was counted a few times. V and J are TRBV12-3 or TRBV12-4 and TRBJ2-7; the D gene is possibly TRBD2 (5 bases). The germline V and J ends were trimmed by 7 bases and 3 bases, with 13 bases remaining between them. The length of the CDR3 is 13 residues. The CDR3, as DNA: TGTGCCAGCACCCTAGCTGGAAGCTACGAGCAGTACTTC. Its protein is CASTLAGSYEQYF.

This clonotype has a handful of counts. The CDR3 sequence is CASSLNLQSYEQYV. CDR3 bases: TGCGCCAGCAGCCTCAACCTACAGTCCTACGAGCAGTACGTC. V and J are TRBV4-1 and TRBJ2-7, with unresolved D. The CDR3 is 14 amino acids. CDR1 is MGHRA, CDR2 YSYEKL, per germline. Trimming removed 4 bases from V and 1 base from J, with 11 bases in between.

This clonotype came up a few times. The chain recombines TRBV7-2 with TRBJ2-7, with 7 bases matching TRBD1. Trimming took 4 bases from V and 1 from J; bases not matched to a gene: 7. Germline V gene data show CDR1 as SGHTA and CDR2 as FQGNSA. This CDR3 spans 15 amino acids. CDR3 region: CASSSDRAPSYEQYF. As DNA, the CDR3 is TGTGCCAGCAGCTCCGACAGGGCACCATCCTACGAGCAGTACTTC.

The chain combines TRBV5-1 with TRBJ2-1, with a tentative D call TRBD2 (5 bases). Trimming took off 0 bases at V and 4 bases at J, with 11 bases between the two ends. CDR3 length: 15 residues. From germline, CDR1 is SGHRS and CDR2 YFSETQ. The CDR3 region is CASSLARRVYNEQFF. The DNA of the CDR3 is TGCGCCAGCAGCTTGGCTAGGCGGGTTTACAATGAGCAGTTCTTC.

The chain carries TRBV18 and TRBJ2-7, with 10 bases identical to TRBD1. The germline V gene has CDR1 KGHSH and CDR2 LQKENI. J gave up 5 bases and V 1 base, and 8 bases lay outside the gene matches. This CDR3 region has 16 residues. In DNA, the CDR3 is TGTGCCAGCTCACCACTTCAGGGACAGGGGACCCACGAGCAGTACTTC. As protein: CASSPLQGQGTHEQYF.

Only a few counts were recorded for this clonotype. The genes are TRBV7-6 and TRBJ1-5; D is undetermined. Germline assignment: CDR1 SGHVS and CDR2 FNYEAQ. The CDR3 has 14 residues. Trimming left V 0 bases short and J 9 bases short, with 12 bases between. CDR3 sequence (DNA): TGTGCCAGCAGCTTAGCGGGATCAGCTGGGCCCCAGCATTTT. Amino acids: CASSLAGSAGPQHF.

This clonotype has more than one count but fewer than ten. In DNA form, the CDR3 reads TGCGCCAGCAGCCACGGACAGGGAAACACCGGGGAGCTGTTTTTT. It translates to CASSHGQGNTGELFF. This rearrangement joins TRBV5-1 to TRBJ2-2; 8 bases agree with TRBD1. With 4 bases clipped from V and 2 bases from J, the junction kept 4 bases outside the gene matches. This CDR3 spans 15 amino acids. Germline CDR1 SGHRS, CDR2 YFSETQ.

CDR3 DNA sequence: TGTGCCAGCTCACCACGAGAGGGGGCGCCCTACAATGAGCAGTTCTTC. Translation gives CASSPREGAPYNEQFF. This chain joins TRBV18 and TRBJ2-1, with 7 bases identical to TRBD1. CDR1 and CDR2 from the germline V gene are KGHSH and LQKENI. CDR3 length: 16 amino acids. Germline trimming cut 1 base from V and 2 bases from J; bases unmatched to any gene: 5.

This clonotype was recorded at least ten times. The chain joins TRBV5-1 to TRBJ2-5; D not resolved. Trimming pared 0 bases from V and 4 bases from J, leaving 1 base between. From germline, CDR1 is SGHRS and CDR2 YFSETQ. The CDR3 is made up of 11 amino acids. In DNA form, the CDR3 reads TGCGCCAGCAGCTTGGCAGAGACCCAGTACTTC. Encoded protein: CASSLAETQYF.

This clonotype appeared a few times. V usage is TRBV12-3 or TRBV12-4 and J usage is TRBJ2-1; tentative D call: TRBD2 (5 bases). This CDR3 comprises 17 residues. The V end was cut by 5 bases, the J end by 3 bases, with 20 bases between. Written as DNA, the CDR3 is TGTGCCAGCAGTGGTTACTCGGGATCCTTTATCTACAATGAGCAGTTCTTC. Translated: CASSGYSGSFIYNEQFF.

This chain uses TRBV7-6 with TRBJ2-7; D is perhaps TRBD2 (5 bases). The CDR3 is made up of 15 amino acids. Between the trimmed V and J ends, which lost 5 bases and 2 bases, there was a span of 16 bases. From germline, CDR1 is SGHVS and CDR2 FNYEAQ. The CDR3 sequence is CASSLLTNPAYEQYF. The CDR3 nucleotides read TGTGCCAGCAGCCTCCTGACTAATCCAGCCTACGAGCAGTACTTC.

The V and J genes are TRBV5-1 and TRBJ1-2, with D tentatively TRBD1 (5 bases). The V and J ends lost 7 bases and 2 bases respectively, with 15 bases between them. Per the germline V gene, CDR1 is SGHRS and CDR2 is YFSETQ. The CDR3 contains 14 residues. For the CDR3, the DNA is TGCGCCAGCGGAATAGGGGAGGAGAACTATGGCTACACCTTC. Protein sequence: CASGIGEENYGYTF.

This clonotype showed up just a few times. This sequence joins TRBV12-3 or TRBV12-4 and TRBJ1-1; D remains ambiguous. The CDR3 consists of 14 residues. V lost 3 bases, J lost 2 bases, and 10 bases lay in between. CDR3 region: CASSFKTENTEAFF. The CDR3 DNA follows: TGTGCCAGCAGTTTTAAAACAGAAAACACTGAAGCTTTCTTT.

This clonotype appeared a few times. The chain recombines TRBV5-1 with TRBJ1-1, with 7 bases lining up with TRBD1. The V segment lost 0 bases and the J segment 4 bases; nucleotides outside the gene matches: 3. CDR1 and CDR2 from the germline V gene are SGHRS and YFSETQ. The CDR3 extends over 14 amino acids. This chain's CDR3 is CASSLGNRGTEAFF. The CDR3 nucleotides read TGCGCCAGCAGCTTGGGTAACAGGGGCACTGAAGCTTTCTTT.

The table lists this clonotype with a few counts. CDR3 nucleotide sequence: TGTGCCAGTAGGTTCAAAAACATTCAGTACTTC. It translates to CASRFKNIQYF. This chain joins TRBV19 and TRBJ2-4, with D unresolved. This CDR3 contains 11 residues. Looked up from germline, CDR1 is LNHDA and CDR2 is SQIVND (reference sequence). The V and J ends lost 6 bases and 3 bases respectively, with 3 bases between them.